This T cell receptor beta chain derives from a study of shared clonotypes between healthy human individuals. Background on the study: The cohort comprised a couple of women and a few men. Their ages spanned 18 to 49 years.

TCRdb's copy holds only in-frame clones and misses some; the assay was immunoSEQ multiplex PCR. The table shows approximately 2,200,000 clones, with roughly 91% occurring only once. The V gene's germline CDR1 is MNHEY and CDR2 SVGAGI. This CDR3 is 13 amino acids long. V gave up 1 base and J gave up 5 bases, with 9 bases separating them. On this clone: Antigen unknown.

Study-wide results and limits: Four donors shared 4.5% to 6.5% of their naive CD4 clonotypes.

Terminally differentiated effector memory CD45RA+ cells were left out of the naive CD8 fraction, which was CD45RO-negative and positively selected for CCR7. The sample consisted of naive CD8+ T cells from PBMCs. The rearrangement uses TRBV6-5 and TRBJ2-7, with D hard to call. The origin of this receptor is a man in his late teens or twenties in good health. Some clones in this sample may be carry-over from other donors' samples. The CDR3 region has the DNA TGTGCCAGCAGTTACTTCCCCTCGGACGAGCAGTACTTC. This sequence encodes CASSYFPSDEQYF.